This is a list of T cell receptor beta chains from one sample in a study of cytomegalovirus exposure and HLA in healthy donors. The table came from immunoSEQ multiplex PCR; TCRdb's copy has only in-frame clones and leaves some out. The table has over 15,000 clones, 70% to 85% seen once; the top ten hold about a fifth. Sequenced material: PBMCs. These receptors all stem from a human donor in good health. Both conserved end residues are part of each CDR3. The D gene is left open where the match is weak. Size tells how often a clone was seen (once, few, many) or the class of an expanded clone, and some rows leave it out.

d_gene	j_gene	abundance	v_gene	CDR3nt	CDR3aa
.	TRBJ2-3	.	TRBV20-1	TGCAGTGCTCGTCGGTCAGATACGCAGTATTTT	CSARRSDTQYF
TRBD1	TRBJ2-7	once	TRBV7-6	TGTGCCAGCAGCTTTAGGACAGGGCATTACGAGCAGTACTTC	CASSFRTGHYEQYF
.	TRBJ2-7	.	TRBV4-3	TGCGCCAGCAGCCAAGTTTGGCGGGGAGGCTACGAGCAGTACTTC	CASSQVWRGGYEQYF
.	TRBJ2-7	.	TRBV28	TGTGCCAGCAGTCAAGGGTTGGGTCGGGGTCGTAGCTCCTACGAGCAGTACTTC	CASSQGLGRGRSSYEQYF
.	TRBJ1-5	once	TRBV30	TGTGCCTGGCAGCGGGGGGCGAATCAGCCCCAGCATTTT	CAWQRGANQPQHF
TRBD2	TRBJ2-7	.	TRBV4-1	TGCGCCAGCAGCCAAGAGTGGGGTAGCGGGAGTTACGAGCAGTACTTC	CASSQEWGSGSYEQYF
TRBD1	TRBJ2-7	few	TRBV18	TGTGCCAGCTCACCACCGGGGGACAGCAGCTCCTACGAGCAGTACTTC	CASSPPGDSSSYEQYF
TRBD1	TRBJ1-5	.	TRBV5-1	TGCGCCAGCAGCATCGCAGGGGGATGGGGTCAGCCCCAGCATTTT	CASSIAGGWGQPQHF
.	TRBJ2-7	.	TRBV6-1	TGTGCGGACAGTAAATACTACGAGCAGTACTTC	CADSKYYEQYF
TRBD1	TRBJ1-5	.	TRBV7-9	TGTGCCAGCAGCCCTGACCGGACAGGGCTGGGTCAGCCCCAGCATTTT	CASSPDRTGLGQPQHF
TRBD2	TRBJ2-1	.	TRBV5-1	TGCGCCAGCAGCCTGTCCGGGACTAGCGGTCCTTCCTACAATGAGCAGTTCTTC	CASSLSGTSGPSYNEQFF
.	TRBJ1-1	.	TRBV29-1	TGCAGCGTGAGGGGGATGGACACTGAAGCTTTCTTT	CSVRGMDTEAFF
.	TRBJ1-2	.	TRBV7-2	TGTGCCAGCAGCTTAGGAACCGGGACAACTAACTATGGCTACACCTTC	CASSLGTGTTNYGYTF
TRBD1	TRBJ2-3	.	TRBV7-3	TGTGCTAGTGGACAGGGGCGGGATACGCAGTATTTT	CASGQGRDTQYF
TRBD1	TRBJ1-1	.	TRBV9	TGTGCCAGCAGCGTAGGGGGACAGGGTAGGACTGAAGCTTTCTTT	CASSVGGQGRTEAFF
TRBD1	TRBJ1-5	once	TRBV7-9	TGTGCCAGCAGCTATGGGACAGTCTATAGCAATCAGCCCCAGCATTTT	CASSYGTVYSNQPQHF
.	TRBJ1-2	.	TRBV28	TGTGCCGTCAAGAGCAACTATGGCTACACCTTC	CAVKSNYGYTF
.	TRBJ2-1	medium-sized	TRBV11-2	TGTGCCAGCACCTTACGTAACAATGAGCAGTTCTTC	CASTLRNNEQFF
.	TRBJ2-7	.	TRBV6-5	TGTGCCAGCAGTTACTCAGCTCGTACCTACGAGCAGTACTTC	CASSYSARTYEQYF